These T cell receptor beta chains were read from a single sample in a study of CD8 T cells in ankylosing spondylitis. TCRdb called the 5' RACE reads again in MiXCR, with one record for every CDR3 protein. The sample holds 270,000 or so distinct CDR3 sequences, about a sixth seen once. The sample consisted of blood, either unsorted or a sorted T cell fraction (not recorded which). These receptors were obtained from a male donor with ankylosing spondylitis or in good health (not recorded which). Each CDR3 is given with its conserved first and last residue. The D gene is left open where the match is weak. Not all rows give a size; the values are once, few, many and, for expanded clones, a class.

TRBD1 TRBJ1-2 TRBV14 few CASSDRAYYGYTF TGTGCCAGCAGCGACAGGGCCTACTATGGCTACACCTTC
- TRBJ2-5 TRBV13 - CASSLGRLDVTQYF TGTGCCAGCAGCTTAGGCCGACTAGATGTGACCCAGTACTTC
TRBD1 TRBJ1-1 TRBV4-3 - CASSRTGVTEAFF TGCGCCAGCAGCCGGACAGGGGTTACTGAAGCTTTCTTT
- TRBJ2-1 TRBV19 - CASALIGEQFF TGTGCCAGTGCTCTCATCGGTGAGCAGTTCTTC
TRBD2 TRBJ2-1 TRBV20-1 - CSVKMTSRSYNEQFF TGCAGTGTCAAAATGACTAGCAGGTCCTACAATGAGCAGTTCTTC
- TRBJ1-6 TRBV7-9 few CASSFGRAVRNSPLHF TGTGCCAGCAGCTTTGGCCGGGCAGTCCGGAATTCACCCCTCCACTTT
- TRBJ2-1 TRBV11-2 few CASSLASSSYNEQFF TGTGCCAGCAGCTTGGCGTCGAGCTCCTACAATGAGCAGTTCTTC
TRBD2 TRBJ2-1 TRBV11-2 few CASSKARLAGSGNEQFF TGTGCCAGCAGCAAAGCCCGTTTAGCGGGTAGTGGCAATGAGCAGTTCTTC
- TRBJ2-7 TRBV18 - CASSPRQVSYEQYF TGTGCCAGCTCACCCAGACAGGTTTCCTACGAGCAGTACTTC
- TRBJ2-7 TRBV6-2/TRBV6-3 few CASSYTYSYEQYF TGTGCCAGCAGTTACACATACAGCTACGAGCAGTACTTC
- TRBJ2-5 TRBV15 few CATSRDRLSGETQYF TGTGCCACCAGCAGAGACAGGTTGTCGGGAGAGACCCAGTACTTC
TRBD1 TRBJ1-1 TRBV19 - CASGNPGQGFTEAFF TGTGCCAGTGGGAATCCGGGACAGGGCTTCACTGAAGCTTTCTTT
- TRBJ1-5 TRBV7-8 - CASSLRNSNQPQHF TGTGCCAGCAGCTTAAGGAATAGCAATCAGCCCCAGCATTTT
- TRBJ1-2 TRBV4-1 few CASSQASDASYGYTF TGCGCCAGCAGCCAAGCCTCCGACGCGTCCTATGGCTACACCTTC
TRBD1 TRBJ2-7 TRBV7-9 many CASSSPGQGPYEQYF TGTGCCAGCAGCTCACCGGGACAGGGTCCCTACGAGCAGTACTTC